Reported below is one T cell receptor (beta chain). Its antigen is currently unknown. Profiled with immunoSEQ multiplex PCR; TCRdb holds only in-frame clones, not every one. The table shows about 96,000 clones, with approximately 80% occurring only once. This specimen belongs to a study of OX40 agonist ivuxolimab in advanced cancers. Study-level background: Partial responses were achieved by three patients, of whom one had hepatocellular carcinoma and two had cutaneous melanoma.

The V gene lost 0 bases and the J gene lost 6 bases, with 9 bases spanning the gap. The CDR3 spans 13 residues. CDR1 LGHNT and CDR2 FRNRAP come from the germline V gene. Findings and limits, study-wide: Some nonresponders also had low normalized T-cell clonal expansion.

Source: CD4+ or CD8+ T cells sorted from blood, taken in a trial of the OX40 agonist ivuxolimab. The clonotype comes from an adult with an advanced solid tumor such as melanoma, head and neck, liver or kidney cancer. The chain carries TRBV12-5 and TRBJ2-7; D not certain. The CDR3 DNA sequence: TGTGCTAGTGGTTTGGTCCCAGGCCGCGAGCAGTACTTC. Protein: CASGLVPGREQYF. Combining the CDR3 with reference TRBV12-5 and TRBJ2-7 gives the whole variable domain DARVTQTPRHKVTEMGQEVTMRCQPILGHNTVFWYRQTMMQGLELLAYFRNRAPLDDSGMPKDRFSAEMPDATLATLKIQPSEPRDSAVYFCASGLVPGREQYFGPGTRLTVT.